The 10 T cell receptor beta chains listed next were all sequenced from one sample in a study of blood T cell repertoires in COVID-19. Generated by immunoSEQ multiplex PCR, the TCRdb table keeps only in-frame clones and is missing some. Of over 200,000 clones in the sample, roughly 88% were seen once. Input material: peripheral blood. The receptors were sampled from a man in his forties with acute or convalescent COVID-19.

The CDR3 spells CASSPGPSALLKQYF. The CDR3 DNA sequence: TGTGCCAGCTCCCCCGGCCCTAGCGCCCTCCTAAAGCAGTACTTC. V and J are TRBV18 and TRBJ2-7; D may be TRBD2 (6 bases). The CDR3 is made up of 15 amino acids. CDR1 and CDR2 from the germline V gene are KGHSH and LQKENI. The ends were cut back, 6 bases at V and 8 bases at J, with 23 bases in the middle.

This chain uses TRBV7-2 with TRBJ1-2, with TRBD1 identical over 7 bases. The ends lost 3 bases at V and 4 bases at J; junction bases unmatched: 8. Germline V CDR1 and CDR2: SGHTA, FQGNSA. This CDR3 is 15 amino acids long. This chain's CDR3 is CASSFGQARTYGYTF. CDR3 in DNA: TGTGCCAGCAGCTTTGGACAGGCCAGAACCTATGGCTACACCTTC.

This clone was picked up one time. The V call is TRBV5-1, the J call TRBJ2-7, with D tentatively TRBD1 (5 bases). This CDR3 is built from 15 residues. Germline V gene data show CDR1 as SGHRS and CDR2 as YFSETQ. The V gene lost 1 base and the J gene lost 1 base, with 12 bases spanning the gap. CDR3 sequence: CASSLSPGSSYEQYF. The CDR3 region has the DNA TGCGCCAGCAGCTTGTCCCCAGGGTCGTCCTACGAGCAGTACTTC.

The chain combines TRBV5-1 with TRBJ2-2, with a weak D call TRBD1 (6 bases). The ends were cut back, 0 bases at V and 1 base at J, with 10 bases in the middle. The CDR3 length is 16 residues. Germline V lookup: CDR1 SGHRS, CDR2 YFSETQ. CDR3: CASSLAETGNTGELFF. The CDR3 DNA sequence: TGCGCCAGCAGCTTGGCCGAGACAGGGAACACCGGGGAGCTGTTTTTT. Supplemented by reference TRBV5-1 and TRBJ2-2, the full variable domain reads KAGVTQTPRYLIKTRGQQVTLSCSPISGHRSVSWYQQTPGQGLQFLFEYFSETQRNKGNFPGRFSGRQFSNSRSEMNVSTLELGDSALYLCASSLAETGNTGELFFGEGSRLTVL.

The chain is built from TRBV2 and TRBJ2-2; TRBD1 agrees at 7 bases. This CDR3 is built from 14 residues. The germline V gene has CDR1 SNHLY and CDR2 FYNNEI. V trimming: 8 bases; J trimming: 1 base; junction bases outside the gene matches: 4. CDR3 protein: CASERQGNTGELFF. In nucleotides, the CDR3 is TGTGCCAGCGAAAGACAGGGGAACACCGGGGAGCTGTTTTTT. The whole variable domain, remainder taken from reference TRBV2 and TRBJ2-2, is EPEVTQTPSHQVTQMGQEVILRCVPISNHLYFYWYRQILGQKVEFLVSFYNNEISEKSEIFDDQFSVERPDGSNFTLKIRSTKLEDSAMYFCASERQGNTGELFFGEGSRLTVL.

The V and J genes are TRBV25-1 and TRBJ1-4; a possible D gene is TRBD1 (5 bases). With 3 bases removed from V and 5 bases from J, the gap between germline ends came to 10 bases. Germline-derived CDR1 and CDR2 are MGHDK and SYGVNS. The CDR3 spans 14 residues. The DNA of the CDR3 is TGTGCCAGCAGTGAGACAGAAGGAAATGAAAAACTGTTTTTT. Its translation: CASSETEGNEKLFF. The full variable domain, completed using reference TRBV25-1 and TRBJ1-4, is EADIYQTPRYLVIGTGKKITLECSQTMGHDKMYWYQQDPGMELHLIHYSYGVNSTEKGDLSSESTVSRIRTEHFPLTLESARPSHTSQYLCASSETEGNEKLFFGSGTQLSVL.

The V and J genes are TRBV11-3 and TRBJ2-3; 10 positions match TRBD2. The J segment lost 3 bases and the V segment lost 6 bases, leaving 6 bases of the junction unmatched. The germline CDR1 and CDR2 sequences are SGHNT and YENEEA. CDR3 size: 15 residues. CDR3 protein: CASSSSGGRTDTQYF. The CDR3 DNA is TGTGCCAGCAGTTCTAGCGGGGGAAGGACAGATACGCAGTATTTT.

The V call is TRBV3-1 (or the pseudogene TRBV3-2), the J call TRBJ2-1; D perhaps matches TRBD1 (5 bases). V lost 0 bases and J 14 bases, leaving 14 bases between the germline ends. There are 13 residues in the CDR3. The V gene's germline CDR1 is LGHDT and CDR2 YNNKEL (reference sequence). The CDR3 bases are TGTGCCAGCAGCCAAGATAGGGGTAGTTCGGAGTTCTTC. As protein: CASSQDRGSSEFF.

This chain uses TRBV7-9 with TRBJ1-2; the D is unclear. The CDR3 consists of 13 residues. Germline V gives CDR1 SEHNR, CDR2 FQNEAQ (reference sequence). V was clipped by 0 bases and J by 5 bases, with 7 bases between them. DNA for the CDR3: TGTGCCAGCAGCTTAGCGCGGATTTATGGCTACACCTTC. Protein: CASSLARIYGYTF.

V gene TRBV4-1 combines with J gene TRBJ1-2; perhaps TRBD1 as D (6 bases). V was pared by 3 bases and J by 1 base, with 9 bases between. This CDR3 has 14 residues. CDR1 MGHRA and CDR2 YSYEKL come from the germline V gene. This CDR3 reads CASSQDSNNYGYTF. The CDR3 nucleotides are TGCGCCAGCAGCCAGGACAGCAATAACTATGGCTACACCTTC.